This T cell receptor (beta chain) was observed in a study of T cell repertoires in cytomegalovirus infection. About the research overall: Researchers turned to recently identified HLA-C-restricted CMV epitopes as well as well-studied HLA-B-restricted ones. Public TCR beta signatures marked donors with CMV infection and the matching HLA. Notes on the study in general: The ex vivo response was dominated by HLA-C-restricted CMV-specific TCR beta clonotypes.

The sample holds a few counts of this clonotype. The target antigen is unknown. CDR3 length: 13 amino acids. The germline V gene has CDR1 LNHDA and CDR2 SQIVND (reference sequence). Trimming took off 5 bases at V and 6 bases at J, with 13 bases between the two ends. TCRdb used MiXCR to reprocess the reads, holding one entry per CDR3 protein. Among approximately 770,000 distinct CDR3 sequences listed, 25% to 30% were seen once. The source of this sequence is a human donor in good health (CMV status not recorded). Some clones in this sample may be carry-over from other donors' samples. This rearrangement joins TRBV19 to TRBJ1-1; D is perhaps TRBD1 (6 bases). The source was cultured CD8+ T cells from PBMCs, collected from culture after CMV antigen stimulation. The CDR3 bases are TGTGCCAGTAGTCCGGCGGACAGAGCTGAAGCTTTCTTT. Its translation is CASSPADRAEAFF.